These T cell receptor beta chains were read from a single sample in a study of blood T cells in healthy people across ages. TCRdb processed the 5' RACE reads anew with MiXCR; each CDR3 protein has one entry. The sample lists 1.5 million to 2 million distinct CDR3 sequences, roughly 27% occurring once. The sequencing sample was made of blood. All receptors derive from a woman under 40 in good health. CDR3s include the opening cysteine and the closing phenylalanine or tryptophan. D genes are given only for firm matches. Clone sizes are given selectively: once, few, many, or a class where the clone is expanded.

j_gene,v_gene,abundance,d_gene,CDR3aa,CDR3nt
TRBJ2-7,TRBV14,-,-,CASSSVRLEQYF,TGTGCCAGCAGCTCGGTTCGTCTCGAGCAGTACTTC
TRBJ2-2,TRBV5-1,-,-,CASRGANTGERFF,TGCGCAAGCAGAGGGGCTAACACCGGGGAGCGGTTTTTT
TRBJ2-2,TRBV7-2,-,-,CTSSPLGAAGGELFF,TGTACCAGCAGCCCGCTAGGGGCCGCCGGCGGGGAGCTGTTTTTT
TRBJ2-4,TRBV10-3,-,TRBD2,CVISDPGLAGAIAKNIQYF,TGTGTCATCAGTGATCCGGGACTAGCGGGGGCTATAGCCAAAAACATTCAGTACTTC
TRBJ2-1,TRBV6-2/TRBV6-3,-,-,CATQARGRRNEQFF,TGTGCCACCCAGGCACGAGGAAGAAGGAATGAGCAGTTCTTC
TRBJ2-5,TRBV7-2,few,TRBD1,CASNLAGTGGETQYF,TGTGCCAGCAACCTAGCCGGGACAGGGGGAGAGACCCAGTACTTC
TRBJ2-7,TRBV29-1,-,-,CSIWDRGSYEQYF,TGCAGCATATGGGACCGGGGCTCCTACGAGCAGTACTTC
TRBJ1-1,TRBV29-1,-,-,CSVGVSTSKAFF,TGCAGCGTTGGCGTCTCCACCAGCAAAGCTTTCTTT
TRBJ1-1,TRBV29-1,few,-,CSVEPGHMNTEAFF,TGCAGCGTCGAACCGGGACACATGAACACTGAAGCTTTCTTT
TRBJ1-2,TRBV14,-,-,CASSQELQPRTF,TGTGCCAGCAGCCAAGAGCTACAGCCCCGCACCTTC
TRBJ1-1,TRBV4-3,few,-,CASSQGIGFTEAFF,TGCGCCAGCAGCCAAGGGATAGGGTTCACTGAAGCTTTCTTT
TRBJ2-3,TRBV5-1,-,TRBD2,CASSPITSGSLDTQYF,TGCGCCAGCAGCCCAATAACTAGCGGGAGTCTAGATACGCAGTATTTT
TRBJ2-3,TRBV12-3/TRBV12-4,few,-,CASSRRNTQYF,TGTGCCAGCAGTAGACGTAATACGCAGTATTTT
TRBJ1-2,TRBV5-1,many,-,CASKFTEGPYGYTF,TGCGCCAGCAAGTTTACGGAAGGACCCTATGGCTACACCTTC
TRBJ2-7,TRBV5-1,few,TRBD2,CASSPPGLAGVSYEQYF,TGCGCCAGCAGCCCACCGGGACTAGCGGGAGTATCCTACGAGCAGTACTTC
TRBJ2-1,TRBV10-1,many,-,CASSDSAGPRYNEQFF,TGCGCCAGCAGCGATTCGGCGGGACCGAGATACAATGAGCAGTTCTTC
TRBJ2-1,TRBV4-2,-,TRBD1,CASSRTGQGGGEQFF,TGTGCCAGCAGCCGGACGGGACAGGGGGGGGGTGAGCAGTTCTTC
TRBJ2-1,TRBV12-5,-,TRBD2,CASGYQRGVEFF,TGTGCTAGTGGTTACCAGCGGGGGGTCGAGTTCTTC
TRBJ2-2,TRBV11-2,-,TRBD2,CASSFPYAGGPTGELFF,TGTGCCAGCAGCTTCCCCTACGCGGGGGGGCCCACCGGGGAGCTGTTTTTT
TRBJ2-7,TRBV11-2,many,-,CASSFPGSRNEQYF,TGTGCCAGCAGCTTCCCAGGGAGTCGGAACGAGCAGTACTTC
TRBJ2-3,TRBV2,-,-,CASSDDFADTQYF,TGTGCCAGCAGTGACGACTTCGCAGATACGCAGTATTTT
TRBJ2-1,TRBV5-1,-,-,CASREWGGTDNEQFF,TGCGCCAGCAGAGAATGGGGCGGGACTGACAATGAGCAGTTCTTC
TRBJ1-5,TRBV6-5,-,TRBD1,CASSRSQTGDQPQHF,TGTGCCAGCAGTCGGTCCCAGACAGGGGATCAACCCCAGCATTTT
TRBJ2-2,TRBV6-1,-,TRBD2,CASSAQGSGGVNTGELFF,TGTGCCAGCAGTGCCCAGGGGAGCGGGGGGGTGAACACCGGGGAGCTGTTTTTT
TRBJ1-2,TRBV5-6,-,TRBD1,CASSDREGGYTF,TGTGCCAGCAGTGACAGGGAGGGCGGCTACACCTTC
TRBJ2-1,TRBV7-2,once,TRBD2,CASSLAGVQETQFF,TGTGCCAGCAGCCTAGCGGGGGTACAAGAGACCCAGTTCTTC
TRBJ2-5,TRBV5-1,-,-,CASLDPGQPETQYF,TGCGCCAGCCTCGATCCAGGACAGCCAGAGACCCAGTACTTC
TRBJ2-7,TRBV2,few,-,CASSEQGYSVYEQYF,TGTGCCAGCAGTGAACAGGGGTACTCCGTCTACGAGCAGTACTTC
TRBJ2-7,TRBV6-5,many,-,CASSTVGADEQYF,TGTGCCAGCAGCACCGTTGGGGCGGACGAGCAGTACTTC
TRBJ2-1,TRBV2,-,-,CASTAGYEQFF,TGTGCCAGCACGGCCGGGTATGAGCAGTTCTTC
TRBJ1-5,TRBV7-8,few,TRBD1,CASSPLRSRDSDQPQHF,TGTGCCAGCAGCCCGCTTCGAAGCCGGGACAGCGATCAGCCCCAGCATTTT
TRBJ2-3,TRBV12-3/TRBV12-4,-,TRBD2,CASSRTSGGPLDTQYF,TGTGCCAGCAGTCGGACTAGCGGGGGGCCACTAGATACGCAGTATTTT
TRBJ1-2,TRBV28,-,TRBD1,CASTDPGDRDDYGYTF,TGTGCCAGCACTGACCCCGGGGACAGGGACGACTATGGCTACACCTTC
TRBJ2-4,TRBV11-2,few,TRBD1,CASSSRTGMESKNIQYF,TGTGCCAGCAGCTCCCGGACAGGGATGGAGAGCAAAAACATTCAGTACTTC
TRBJ1-2,TRBV14,few,-,CASSPAARNFYGYTF,TGTGCCAGCAGCCCGGCGGCCAGAAACTTCTATGGCTACACCTTC
TRBJ2-5,TRBV20-1,-,TRBD1,CSAGSVTTGPTVGTQYF,TGCAGTGCTGGATCAGTAACGACAGGGCCAACGGTAGGGACCCAGTACTTC
TRBJ1-1,TRBV20-1,few,-,CSASGENTEAFF,TGCAGTGCCTCGGGGGAGAACACTGAAGCTTTCTTT
TRBJ2-1,TRBV5-1,few,TRBD1,CASSFFEPGTGLNEQFF,TGCGCCAGCAGCTTTTTTGAACCCGGGACAGGGCTCAATGAGCAGTTCTTC
TRBJ2-5,TRBV6-1,-,-,CASSDRGRRETQYF,TGTGCCAGCAGTGACAGGGGTAGGAGAGAGACCCAGTACTTC
TRBJ2-1,TRBV6-5,many,-,CASSYGGAYNEQFF,TGTGCCAGCAGTTACGGTGGGGCCTACAATGAGCAGTTCTTC
TRBJ2-1,TRBV3-1,-,-,CASSRRRRANNEQFF,TGTGCCAGCAGCCGCCGAAGGAGGGCCAACAATGAGCAGTTCTTC
TRBJ2-7,TRBV27,-,-,CASSLSGPHYEQYF,TGTGCCAGCAGTTTATCGGGGCCCCACTACGAGCAGTACTTC
TRBJ1-1,TRBV12-3/TRBV12-4,-,-,CASIPQRPASNTEAFF,TGTGCCAGCATACCACAGCGGCCAGCCTCGAACACTGAAGCTTTCTTT
TRBJ1-5,TRBV18,-,-,CASSPGFGQPQHF,TGTGCCAGCTCACCAGGGTTCGGACAGCCCCAGCATTTT
TRBJ1-5,TRBV25-1,-,-,CASSGSSGSNQPQHF,TGTGCCAGCAGTGGCTCTTCTGGTAGCAATCAGCCCCAGCATTTT
TRBJ2-3,TRBV12-3/TRBV12-4,-,TRBD1,CASSFDRGADTQYF,TGTGCCAGCAGTTTCGACAGGGGAGCAGATACGCAGTATTTT
TRBJ2-6,TRBV5-1,-,-,CASSSLTF,TGCGCCAGCAGCTCATTGACTTTC